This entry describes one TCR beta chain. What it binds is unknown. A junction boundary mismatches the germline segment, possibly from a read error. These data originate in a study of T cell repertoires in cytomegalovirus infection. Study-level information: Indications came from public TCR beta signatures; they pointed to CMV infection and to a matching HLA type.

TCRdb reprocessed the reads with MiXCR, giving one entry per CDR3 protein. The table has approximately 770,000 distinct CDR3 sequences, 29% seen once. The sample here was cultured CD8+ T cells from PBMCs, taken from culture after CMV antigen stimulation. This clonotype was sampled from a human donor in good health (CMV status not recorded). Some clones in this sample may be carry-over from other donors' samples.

This CDR3 reads CATGDPYFADRTNTGELFF. The DNA for the CDR3 is TGTGCCACCGGTGATCCCTACTTTGCCGACAGGACCAACACCGGGGAGCTGTTTTTT. V and J are TRBV24-1 and TRBJ2-2; weak D call: TRBD1 (6 bases). The V gene's germline CDR1 is KGHDR and CDR2 SFDVKD. This CDR3 is built from 19 residues.